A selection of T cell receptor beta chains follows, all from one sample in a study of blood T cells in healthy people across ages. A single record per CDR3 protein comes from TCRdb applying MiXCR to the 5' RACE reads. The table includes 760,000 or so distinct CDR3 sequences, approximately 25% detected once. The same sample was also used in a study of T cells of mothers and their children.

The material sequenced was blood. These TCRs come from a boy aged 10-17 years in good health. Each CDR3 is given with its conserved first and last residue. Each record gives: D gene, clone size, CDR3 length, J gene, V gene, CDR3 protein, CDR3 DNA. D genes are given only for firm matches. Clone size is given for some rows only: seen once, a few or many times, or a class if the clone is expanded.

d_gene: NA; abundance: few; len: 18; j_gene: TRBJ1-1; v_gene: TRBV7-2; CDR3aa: CASSLRSGLGSSVAEAFF; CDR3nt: TGTGCCAGCAGCTTAAGATCGGGGTTGGGCAGCTCCGTAGCTGAAGCTTTCTTT
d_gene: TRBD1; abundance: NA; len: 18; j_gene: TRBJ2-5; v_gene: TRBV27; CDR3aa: CASSVSSEGAPYQETQYF; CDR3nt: TGTGCCAGCAGTGTCTCCTCCGAGGGGGCCCCGTACCAAGAGACCCAGTACTTC
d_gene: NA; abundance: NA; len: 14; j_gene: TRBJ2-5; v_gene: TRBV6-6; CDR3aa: CASSYRGTQETQYF; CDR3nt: TGTGCCAGCAGTTACCGGGGAACCCAAGAGACCCAGTACTTC
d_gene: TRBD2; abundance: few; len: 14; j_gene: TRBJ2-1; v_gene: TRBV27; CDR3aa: CASSPGGTYNEQFF; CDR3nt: TGTGCCAGCAGCCCGGGAGGGACCTACAATGAGCAGTTCTTC
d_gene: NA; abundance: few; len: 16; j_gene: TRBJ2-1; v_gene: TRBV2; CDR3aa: CASSEARDRMYNEQFF; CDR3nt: TGTGCCAGCAGTGAAGCAAGGGACCGAATGTACAATGAGCAGTTCTTC
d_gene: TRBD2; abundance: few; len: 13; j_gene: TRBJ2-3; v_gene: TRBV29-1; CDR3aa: CSVDGGSTDTQYF; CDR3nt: TGCAGCGTTGACGGGGGGAGCACAGATACGCAGTATTTT
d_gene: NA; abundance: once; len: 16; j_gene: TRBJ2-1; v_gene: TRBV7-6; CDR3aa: CASSWQGLSSYNEQFF; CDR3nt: TGTGCCAGCAGCTGGCAGGGGCTTAGCTCCTACAATGAGCAGTTCTTC
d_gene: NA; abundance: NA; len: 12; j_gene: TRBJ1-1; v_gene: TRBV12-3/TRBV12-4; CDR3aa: CASSGDRKGAFF; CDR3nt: TGTGCCAGCAGTGGCGACAGGAAAGGCGCTTTCTTT
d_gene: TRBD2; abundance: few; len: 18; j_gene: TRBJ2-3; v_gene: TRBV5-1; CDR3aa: CATTKGLHGSASTDTQYF; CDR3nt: TGCGCCACCACGAAGGGACTACATGGGTCCGCTAGTACAGATACGCAGTATTTT
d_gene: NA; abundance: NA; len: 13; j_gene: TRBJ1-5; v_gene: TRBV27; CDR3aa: CASSLRGPQPQHF; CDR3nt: TGTGCCAGCAGTTTACGAGGTCCTCAGCCCCAGCATTTT
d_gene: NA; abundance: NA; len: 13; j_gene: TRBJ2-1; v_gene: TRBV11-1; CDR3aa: CASSYFRGTEQFF; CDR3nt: TGTGCCAGCAGCTACTTCAGGGGTACTGAGCAGTTCTTC
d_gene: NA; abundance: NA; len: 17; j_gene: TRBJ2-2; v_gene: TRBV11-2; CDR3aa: CASSLDWRLVVAGELFF; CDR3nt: TGTGCCAGCAGCTTAGATTGGAGACTAGTTGTGGCCGGGGAGCTGTTTTTT
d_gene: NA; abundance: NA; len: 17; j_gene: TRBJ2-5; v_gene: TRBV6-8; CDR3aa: CASSYGWIPGTQETQYF; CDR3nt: TGTGCCAGCAGTTACGGCTGGATACCGGGAACCCAAGAGACCCAGTACTTC
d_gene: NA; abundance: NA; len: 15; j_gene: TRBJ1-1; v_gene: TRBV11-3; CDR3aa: CASSHPARRNTEAFF; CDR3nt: TGTGCCAGCAGCCATCCTGCTCGAAGGAACACTGAAGCTTTCTTT
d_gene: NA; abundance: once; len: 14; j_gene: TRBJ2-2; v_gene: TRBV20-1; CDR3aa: CSARDLENTGELFF; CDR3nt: TGCAGTGCTAGAGATTTAGAGAACACCGGGGAGCTGTTTTTT
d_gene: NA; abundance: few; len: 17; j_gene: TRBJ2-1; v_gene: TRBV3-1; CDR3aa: CASSREVDPSSYNEQFF; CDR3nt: TGTGCCAGCAGCCGAGAGGTGGACCCGAGCTCCTACAATGAGCAGTTCTTC
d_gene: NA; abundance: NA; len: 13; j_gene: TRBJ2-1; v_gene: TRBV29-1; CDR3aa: CSVERGTYNEQFF; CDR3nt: TGCAGCGTAGAAAGGGGCACCTACAATGAGCAGTTCTTC
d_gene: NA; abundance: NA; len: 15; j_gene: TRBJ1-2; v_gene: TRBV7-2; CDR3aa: CVSSSHRDLNYGYTF; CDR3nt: TGTGTCAGCAGCTCCCACCGGGACCTCAACTATGGCTACACCTTC
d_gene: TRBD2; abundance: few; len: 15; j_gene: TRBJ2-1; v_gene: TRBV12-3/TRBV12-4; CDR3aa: CASIYRAGAQNEQFF; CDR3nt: TGTGCCAGCATCTACCGGGCGGGAGCTCAGAATGAGCAGTTCTTC
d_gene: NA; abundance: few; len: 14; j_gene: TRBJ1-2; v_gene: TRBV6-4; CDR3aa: CASSPSGTNYGYTF; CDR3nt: TGTGCCAGCAGTCCCTCTGGAACAAACTATGGCTACACCTTC
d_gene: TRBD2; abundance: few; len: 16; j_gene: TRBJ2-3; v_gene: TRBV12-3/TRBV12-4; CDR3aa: CASSARTSGSTDTQYF; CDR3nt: TGTGCCAGCAGTGCCCGGACTAGCGGGAGCACAGATACGCAGTATTTT
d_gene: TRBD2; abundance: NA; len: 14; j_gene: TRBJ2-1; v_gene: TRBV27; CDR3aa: CASSWGGRCNEQFF; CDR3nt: TGTGCCAGCAGTTGGGGCGGGAGATGCAATGAGCAGTTCTTC
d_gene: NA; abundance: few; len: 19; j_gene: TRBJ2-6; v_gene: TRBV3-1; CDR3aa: CASSRNLLRGSSGANVLTF; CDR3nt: TGTGCCAGCAGCCGAAACTTGCTCAGGGGTAGCTCTGGGGCCAACGTCCTGACTTTC
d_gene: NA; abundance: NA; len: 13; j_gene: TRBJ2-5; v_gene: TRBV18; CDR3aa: CASSGGGQETQYF; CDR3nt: TGTGCCAGCTCAGGAGGGGGGCAAGAGACCCAGTACTTC
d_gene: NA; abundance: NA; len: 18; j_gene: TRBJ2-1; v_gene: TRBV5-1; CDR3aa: CASSLGGMSTLRGAEQFF; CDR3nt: TGCGCCAGCAGCTTGGGGGGGATGTCGACTCTCCGAGGGGCGGAGCAGTTCTTC
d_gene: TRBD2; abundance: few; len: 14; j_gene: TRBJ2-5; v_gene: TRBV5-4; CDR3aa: CASRQTSGSETQYF; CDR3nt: TGTGCCAGCAGACAGACTAGCGGGAGCGAGACCCAGTACTTC
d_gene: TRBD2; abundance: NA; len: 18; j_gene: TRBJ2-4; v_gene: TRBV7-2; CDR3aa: CASSLGGLAGSSGNIQHF; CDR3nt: TGTGCCAGCAGCTTAGGGGGACTAGCGGGAAGCTCCGGAAACATTCAGCACTTC
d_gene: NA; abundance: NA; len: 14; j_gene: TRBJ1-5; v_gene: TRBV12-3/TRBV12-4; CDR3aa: CASSFQAKDQPQHF; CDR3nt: TGTGCCAGCAGTTTCCAGGCTAAGGATCAGCCCCAGCATTTT
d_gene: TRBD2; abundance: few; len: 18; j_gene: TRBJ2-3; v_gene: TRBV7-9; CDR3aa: CASSLASGGRFETDTQYF; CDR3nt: TGTGCCAGCAGCTTAGCTAGCGGGGGGCGTTTTGAGACAGATACGCAGTATTTT
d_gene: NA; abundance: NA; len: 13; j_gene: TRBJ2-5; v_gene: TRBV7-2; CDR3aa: CASSTSSQETQYF; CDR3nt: TGTGCCAGCAGCACCAGTTCGCAAGAGACCCAGTACTTC
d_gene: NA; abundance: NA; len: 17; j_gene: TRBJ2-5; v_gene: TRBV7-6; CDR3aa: CASSLDSRGRKWETQYF; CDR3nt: TGTGCCAGCAGCTTAGACAGCAGGGGCAGGAAATGGGAGACCCAGTACTTC
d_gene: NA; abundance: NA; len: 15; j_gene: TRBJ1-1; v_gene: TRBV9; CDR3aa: CASSVDPRLNTEAFF; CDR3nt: TGTGCCAGCAGCGTAGATCCCAGATTGAACACTGAAGCTTTCTTT
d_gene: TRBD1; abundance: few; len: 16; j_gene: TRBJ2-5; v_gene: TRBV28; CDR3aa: CASSWINQGVGETQYF; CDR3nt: TGTGCCAGCAGTTGGATCAACCAGGGGGTCGGGGAGACCCAGTACTTC
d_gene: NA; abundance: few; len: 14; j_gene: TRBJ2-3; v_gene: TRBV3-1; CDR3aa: CASSQGLDTDTQYF; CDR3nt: TGTGCCAGCAGCCAGGGACTTGACACAGATACGCAGTATTTT
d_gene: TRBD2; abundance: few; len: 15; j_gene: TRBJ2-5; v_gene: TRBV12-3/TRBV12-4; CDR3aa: CASKQTSGGPETQYF; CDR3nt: TGTGCCAGCAAACAGACTAGCGGGGGACCCGAGACCCAGTACTTC
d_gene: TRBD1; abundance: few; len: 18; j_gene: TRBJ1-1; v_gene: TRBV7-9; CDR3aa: CASSLPGQGDFANTEAFF; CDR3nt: TGTGCCAGCAGCTTACCAGGACAGGGGGATTTTGCGAACACTGAAGCTTTCTTT
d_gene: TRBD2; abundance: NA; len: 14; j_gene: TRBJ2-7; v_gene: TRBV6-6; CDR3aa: CANRPLAGLYEQYF; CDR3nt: TGTGCCAACAGACCCCTAGCGGGCCTCTACGAGCAGTACTTC
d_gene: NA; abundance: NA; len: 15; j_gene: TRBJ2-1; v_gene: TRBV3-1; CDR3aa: CASSQVLAPGVEQFF; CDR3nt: TGTGCCAGCAGCCAAGTATTAGCTCCTGGGGTTGAGCAGTTCTTC
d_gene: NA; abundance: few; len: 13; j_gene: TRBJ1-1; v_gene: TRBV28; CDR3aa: CASARADDTEAFF; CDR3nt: TGTGCCAGCGCCCGGGCCGACGACACTGAAGCTTTCTTT
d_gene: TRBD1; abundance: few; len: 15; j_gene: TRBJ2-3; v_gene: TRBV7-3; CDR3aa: CASSYDRGPGDTQYF; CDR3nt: TGTGCCAGCAGCTACGACAGGGGGCCGGGAGATACGCAGTATTTT
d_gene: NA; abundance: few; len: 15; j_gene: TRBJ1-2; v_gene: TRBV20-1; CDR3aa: CSARALGAGANGYTF; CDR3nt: TGCAGTGCTAGAGCCCTCGGGGCGGGGGCTAATGGCTACACCTTC
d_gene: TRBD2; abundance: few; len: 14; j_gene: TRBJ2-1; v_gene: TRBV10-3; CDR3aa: CAIKNGLGQNEQFF; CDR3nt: TGTGCCATCAAGAATGGACTAGGACAAAATGAGCAGTTCTTC
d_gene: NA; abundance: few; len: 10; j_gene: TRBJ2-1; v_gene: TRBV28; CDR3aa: CASSRREQFF; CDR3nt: TGTGCCAGCAGTAGGCGTGAGCAGTTCTTC
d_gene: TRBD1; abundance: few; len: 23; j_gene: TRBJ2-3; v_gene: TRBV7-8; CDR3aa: CASSLGAPGPALPGQGPWDTQYF; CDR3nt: TGTGCCAGCAGCTTAGGGGCCCCGGGCCCAGCCTTACCGGGACAGGGTCCTTGGGATACGCAGTATTTT
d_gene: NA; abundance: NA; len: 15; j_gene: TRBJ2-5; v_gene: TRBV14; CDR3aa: CASSQVAGIEETQYF; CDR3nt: TGTGCCAGCAGCCAAGTTGCGGGGATAGAAGAGACCCAGTACTTC
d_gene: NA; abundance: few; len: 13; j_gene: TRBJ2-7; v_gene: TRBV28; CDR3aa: CASSLGGAHEQYF; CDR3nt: TGTGCCAGCAGTTTAGGGGGGGCTCATGAGCAGTACTTC
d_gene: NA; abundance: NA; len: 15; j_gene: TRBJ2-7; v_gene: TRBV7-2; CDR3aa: CASSLWRGRHYEQYF; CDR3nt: TGTGCCAGCAGCTTATGGCGGGGGCGGCACTACGAGCAGTACTTC
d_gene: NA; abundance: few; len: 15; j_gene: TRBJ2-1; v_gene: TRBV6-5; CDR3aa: CASSYSWEEGSAQFF; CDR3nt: TGTGCCAGCAGTTACTCATGGGAGGAGGGTAGCGCGCAGTTCTTC
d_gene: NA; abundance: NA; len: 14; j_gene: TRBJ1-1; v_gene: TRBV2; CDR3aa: CASRERGMGTEAFF; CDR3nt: TGTGCCAGCAGGGAACGGGGGATGGGCACTGAAGCTTTCTTT
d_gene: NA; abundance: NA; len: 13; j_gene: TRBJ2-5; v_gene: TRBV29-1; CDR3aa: CSEGRGLGETQYF; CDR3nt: TGCAGCGAAGGAAGGGGTTTGGGGGAGACCCAGTACTTC
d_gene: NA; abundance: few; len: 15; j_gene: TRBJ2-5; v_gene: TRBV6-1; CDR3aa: CASSEGPGPQETQYF; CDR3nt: TGTGCCAGCTCAGAAGGACCGGGTCCCCAAGAGACCCAGTACTTC
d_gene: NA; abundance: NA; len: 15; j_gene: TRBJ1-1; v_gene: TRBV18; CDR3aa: CASSPLGPPDTEAFF; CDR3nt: TGTGCCAGCTCACCCCTGGGACCCCCGGACACTGAAGCTTTCTTT
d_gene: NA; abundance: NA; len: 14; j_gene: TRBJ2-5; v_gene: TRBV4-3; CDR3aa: CASSHADALETQYF; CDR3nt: TGCGCCAGCAGCCATGCGGATGCCTTAGAGACCCAGTACTTC
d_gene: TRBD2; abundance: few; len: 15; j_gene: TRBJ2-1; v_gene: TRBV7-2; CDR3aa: CASSRLADLYNEQFF; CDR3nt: TGTGCCAGCAGCCGACTAGCGGACCTATACAATGAGCAGTTCTTC
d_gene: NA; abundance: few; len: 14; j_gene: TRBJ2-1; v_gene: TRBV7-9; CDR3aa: CASSLAQGYDEQFF; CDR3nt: TGTGCCAGCAGCTTAGCGCAGGGGTACGATGAGCAGTTCTTC
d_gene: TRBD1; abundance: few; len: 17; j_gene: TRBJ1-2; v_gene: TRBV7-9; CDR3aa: CATYGRSWDRANYGYTF; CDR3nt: TGTGCCACCTACGGCAGGTCTTGGGACAGAGCTAACTATGGCTACACCTTC
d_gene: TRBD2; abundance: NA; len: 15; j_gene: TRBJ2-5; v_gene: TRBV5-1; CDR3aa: CASSLEQEFGRGQYF; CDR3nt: TGCGCCAGCAGCTTGGAGCAGGAGTTCGGGCGGGGGCAGTACTTC
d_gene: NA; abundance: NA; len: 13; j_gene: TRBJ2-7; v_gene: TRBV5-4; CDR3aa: CASSFEDSYEQYF; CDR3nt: TGTGCCAGCAGCTTCGAAGATTCCTACGAGCAGTACTTC